This TCR beta chain was captured by sequencing in a study of control samples from healthy donors and cancer patients. V lost 3 bases, J lost 3 bases, and 0 bases stayed unmatched. Germline loops: CDR1 SGHRS, CDR2 YFSETQ. The CDR3 sequence is 13 residues long. TCRdb's copy holds only in-frame clones and misses some; the assay was immunoSEQ multiplex PCR. The table shows 150,000 to 200,000 clones, with 90% to 95% occurring only once. Material for sequencing was blood. The clonotype comes from a woman aged 25-40 years in good health. This sequence joins TRBV5-1 and TRBJ2-7, with 10 bases fitting TRBD2. CDR3 bases: TGCGCCAGCAGCTCTAGCGGGAGCTACGAGCAGTACTTC. Protein: CASSSSGSYEQYF.